This T cell receptor beta chain was recovered during a study of beta chain features in type 1 diabetes. The germline V and J ends were trimmed by 1 base and 2 bases, with 9 bases remaining between them. Germline CDR1 GTSNPN, CDR2 SVGIG (reference sequence). The CDR3 covers 13 residues. The study reverse transcribed the entire isolated RNA, so it sequenced expressed TCRB transcripts. This table comes from immunoSEQ multiplex PCR, and its TCRdb copy is limited to in-frame clones, with some not included. The data contain 200,000 to 300,000 clones, 68% of them singletons. This clone was found a few times.

The receptor's source is a man aged 25 to 40 in good health. The chain combines TRBV30 with TRBJ2-7, with a weak D call TRBD1 (6 bases). The sample comprised naive CD4+ T cells from blood. CDR3 in DNA: TGTGCCTGGAGTGGGGACACCGCCTACGAGCAGTACTTC. Amino acids: CAWSGDTAYEQYF.